This is a list of T cell receptor beta chains from one sample in a study of T cells in tuberculosis. Assay used: immunoSEQ multiplex PCR; TCRdb lists only in-frame clones, some missing. The sample records 55,000 to 70,000 clones, 65% to 90% being singletons. The specimen sequenced was CD1b-GMM tetramer-negative cells sorted from PBMCs. The receptor set was obtained from an adult woman with latent tuberculosis. CDR3s include the opening cysteine and the closing phenylalanine or tryptophan. The order of the fields is J gene, V gene, D gene, clone size, CDR3 protein, CDR3 DNA. The D gene is left open where the match is weak. For some rows the clone size is stated as once, few or many, or as a class when expanded; others skip it.

TRBJ1-5 TRBV19 TRBD1 . CASSMDRAVQPQHF TGTGCCAGTAGTATGGACAGGGCCGTCCAGCCCCAGCATTTT
TRBJ1-4 TRBV4-3 . . CASSQELASSGTSGKLFF TGCGCCAGCAGCCAAGAATTAGCCTCCAGCGGGACTTCGGGAAAACTGTTTTTT
TRBJ1-4 TRBV2 TRBD1 . CASSFRQGATNEKLFF TGTGCCAGCAGCTTCCGACAGGGAGCAACTAATGAAAAACTGTTTTTT
TRBJ1-2 TRBV6-6 TRBD1 once CASSYSNQGAIYGYTF TGTGCCAGCAGTTACTCGAATCAGGGGGCGATCTATGGCTACACCTTC
TRBJ2-1 TRBV29-1 . . CSVGIALYNEQFF TGCAGCGTTGGGATAGCGCTATACAATGAGCAGTTCTTC
TRBJ2-7 TRBV5-5 TRBD2 . CASSFGTSGTTTEQYF TGTGCCAGCAGCTTTGGGACTAGCGGGACTACGACGGAGCAGTACTTC
TRBJ2-7 TRBV2 . . CASKGRDWSYEQYF TGTGCCAGCAAGGGTAGGGACTGGTCCTACGAGCAGTACTTC
TRBJ1-2 TRBV29-1 . . CSVATARGYTF TGCAGCGTTGCTACAGCTCGGGGCTACACCTTC
TRBJ2-7 TRBV7-8 . . CASSSRTGYEQYF TGTGCCAGCAGCTCACGTACCGGCTACGAGCAGTACTTC
TRBJ2-3 TRBV5-4 . . CASSRGLDTQYF TGTGCCAGCAGCAGGGGTTTAGATACGCAGTATTTT
TRBJ2-5 TRBV5-1 . . CASSEGTQETQYF TGCGCCAGCAGCGAAGGGACTCAAGAGACCCAGTACTTC
TRBJ2-7 TRBV4-1 TRBD2 few CASSQEAPAGGIGEQYF TGCGCCAGCAGCCAAGAAGCCCCAGCGGGAGGGATAGGCGAGCAGTACTTC
TRBJ1-5 TRBV5-5 . . CASSSSVGGNQPQHF TGTGCCAGCAGCTCCTCTGTCGGGGGCAATCAGCCCCAGCATTTT
TRBJ2-7 TRBV10-3 . . CAISPAGQGEQYF TGTGCCATCAGCCCTGCTGGACAAGGCGAGCAGTACTTC
TRBJ2-5 TRBV9 . . CASSVRGEGGETQYF TGTGCCAGCAGTGTACGGGGGGAAGGGGGAGAGACCCAGTACTTC
TRBJ2-7 TRBV28 TRBD1 . CASSRRGTGGKYEQYF TGTGCCAGCAGTCGAAGGGGGACAGGGGGCAAGTACGAGCAGTACTTC
TRBJ1-1 TRBV28 . . CASTREGEAFF TGTGCCAGCACACGAGAGGGTGAAGCTTTCTTT
TRBJ1-2 TRBV7-9 TRBD1 . CASAPSAGGAPKYYGYTF TGTGCCAGCGCTCCCTCCGCAGGGGGCGCCCCGAAGTACTATGGCTACACCTTC
TRBJ2-7 TRBV5-8 . . CASSHDFTYEQYF TGTGCCAGCAGCCACGACTTTACCTACGAGCAGTACTTC
TRBJ2-3 TRBV10-3 TRBD2 . CAISSGGPTDTQYF TGTGCCATTTCTTCGGGGGGGCCGACAGATACGCAGTATTTT
TRBJ2-3 TRBV4-3 TRBD2 few CASSRGTIGTQYF TGCGCCAGCAGCCGGGGGACTATAGGAACGCAGTATTTT
TRBJ2-2 TRBV18 TRBD2 . CASSQRTSGYTGELFF TGTGCCAGCTCACAACGGACTAGCGGATACACCGGGGAGCTGTTTTTT
TRBJ1-2 TRBV28 . . CASSLLGGYGYTF TGTGCCAGCAGTTTATTGGGGGGGTATGGCTACACCTTC
TRBJ2-7 TRBV7-2 TRBD1 . CASSQRTGASYEQYF TGTGCCAGCAGCCAACGGACAGGGGCCTCCTACGAGCAGTACTTC
TRBJ2-5 TRBV6-6 . . CASRPQGQETQYF TGTGCCAGCAGACCACAGGGCCAAGAGACCCAGTACTTC
TRBJ1-6 TRBV7-9 . . CASSQDRNSPLHF TGTGCCAGCAGCCAAGACAGAAATTCACCCCTCCACTTT
TRBJ1-2 TRBV11-2 . . CASSSLKRLEGANYGYTF TGTGCCAGCAGCTCCCTAAAGAGGTTGGAGGGCGCTAACTATGGCTACACCTTC
TRBJ1-5 TRBV6-4 TRBD1 . CASSDPGQGERNQPQHF TGTGCCAGCAGTGACCCCGGACAGGGGGAACGGAATCAGCCCCAGCATTTT
TRBJ2-7 TRBV4-2 . . CASSQASLSYEQYF TGTGCCAGCAGCCAAGCTTCCTTATCCTACGAGCAGTACTTC
TRBJ2-7 TRBV10-3 . . CAISEQGDSYEQYF TGTGCCATCAGTGAACAGGGAGACTCCTACGAGCAGTACTTC
TRBJ2-1 TRBV5-1 . . CASSLVVVESYNEQFF TGCGCCAGCAGCTTGGTGGTGGTGGAGTCTTACAATGAGCAGTTCTTC
TRBJ1-2 TRBV13 . . CASSLGALANYGYTF TGTGCCAGCAGCCTGGGGGCGTTAGCTAACTATGGCTACACCTTC
TRBJ2-4 TRBV19 TRBD1 . CASSGTAVLAKNIQYF TGTGCCAGTAGCGGGACAGCCGTACTAGCCAAAAACATTCAGTACTTC
TRBJ2-1 TRBV2 TRBD1 . CASSEFGTGYGVKDNEQFF TGTGCCAGCAGCGAATTTGGGACAGGGTACGGAGTTAAGGACAATGAGCAGTTCTTC
TRBJ2-7 TRBV19 TRBD1 . CASSGDSSYEQYF TGTGCCAGTAGTGGGGACAGCTCCTACGAGCAGTACTTC
TRBJ2-1 TRBV27 TRBD1 . CASSFDRGYNEQFF TGTGCCAGCAGTTTTGACAGGGGCTACAATGAGCAGTTCTTC
TRBJ2-7 TRBV28 TRBD2 . CASSPGLDGYEQYF TGTGCCAGCAGCCCGGGACTAGATGGCTACGAGCAGTACTTC
TRBJ2-1 TRBV7-9 TRBD1 . CASSYGTGSDSSYNEQFF TGTGCCAGCAGCTACGGGACAGGTTCGGATAGCTCCTACAATGAGCAGTTCTTC
TRBJ2-4 TRBV9 . . CASSIPGLNIQYF TGTGCCAGCAGCATACCCGGGTTAAACATTCAGTACTTC
TRBJ2-3 TRBV7-7 TRBD2 . CASSPSGDPDTQYF TGTGCCAGCAGTCCCAGCGGGGATCCAGATACGCAGTATTTT
TRBJ1-4 TRBV7-7 . . CASSPTRNEKLFF TGTGCCAGCAGCCCCACTAGGAATGAAAAACTGTTTTTT
TRBJ2-3 TRBV28 . . CASSLLGEVDTDTQYF TGTGCCAGCAGTTTACTCGGGGAGGTGGACACAGATACGCAGTATTTT
TRBJ2-7 TRBV6-5 . . CASSYSGRGPYEQYF TGTGCCAGCAGTTACTCGGGCAGGGGACCCTACGAGCAGTACTTC
TRBJ2-1 TRBV6-4 . . CASSLVTGHNEQFF TGTGCCAGCAGTCTAGTCACAGGGCACAATGAGCAGTTCTTC
TRBJ1-4 TRBV29-1 . . CSVAVSTNEKLFF TGCAGCGTTGCGGTTTCGACTAATGAAAAACTGTTTTTT
TRBJ1-1 TRBV19 . . CASSTHPGRSTGTEAFF TGTGCCAGTAGTACCCACCCGGGCAGGTCCACGGGAACTGAAGCTTTCTTT
TRBJ1-2 TRBV7-2 . few CASSLIQGWADGYTF TGTGCCAGCAGCCTAATCCAGGGGTGGGCTGATGGCTACACCTTC
TRBJ1-2 TRBV7-9 TRBD1 . CASSLDRTLGYTF TGTGCCAGCAGCTTGGACAGGACCTTGGGCTACACCTTC
TRBJ2-3 TRBV10-2 . . CASSEFIAGEDTQYF TGCGCCAGCAGTGAGTTTATAGCCGGGGAAGATACGCAGTATTTT
TRBJ1-1 TRBV6-5 TRBD1 . CASSPFRGRNTEAFF TGTGCCAGCAGTCCCTTCAGGGGGCGGAACACTGAAGCTTTCTTT
TRBJ2-7 TRBV29-1 . . CSVADIYEQYF TGCAGCGTTGCGGACATCTACGAGCAGTACTTC
TRBJ2-5 TRBV14 TRBD1 few CASGQGTETQYF TGTGCCAGCGGACAGGGAACAGAGACCCAGTACTTC
TRBJ1-5 TRBV6-5 TRBD1 . CASRKQGDRQPQHF TGTGCCAGCAGAAAACAGGGGGATCGTCAGCCCCAGCATTTT